This T cell receptor beta chain was captured in a study of T cell responses to AZD1222 COVID-19 vaccine. Sequencing was performed with immunoSEQ multiplex PCR; in TCRdb, only in-frame clones are kept and a portion is missing. The profile shows 100,000 to 150,000 clones, roughly 87% of them singletons. This clone has a single count. Antigen: not known. The CDR3 contains 18 residues. The ends lost 2 bases at V and 5 bases at J; junction bases unmatched: 12. Germline values: CDR1 LGHNA, CDR2 YNFKEQ. General observations from the study: Targets within unmutated variant regions were reportedly found for nearly half of spike-specific TCRs.

This clonotype originated in an adult in good health. Source: peripheral blood, taken on day 0 of AZD1222 vaccination. This chain links TRBV4-2 with TRBJ2-2; 9 bases agree with TRBD2. In DNA form, the CDR3 reads TGTGCCAGCAGCCAAAAACATCTAGCGGGGCAGGCTACCGGGGAGCTGTTTTTT. This encodes CASSQKHLAGQATGELFF.